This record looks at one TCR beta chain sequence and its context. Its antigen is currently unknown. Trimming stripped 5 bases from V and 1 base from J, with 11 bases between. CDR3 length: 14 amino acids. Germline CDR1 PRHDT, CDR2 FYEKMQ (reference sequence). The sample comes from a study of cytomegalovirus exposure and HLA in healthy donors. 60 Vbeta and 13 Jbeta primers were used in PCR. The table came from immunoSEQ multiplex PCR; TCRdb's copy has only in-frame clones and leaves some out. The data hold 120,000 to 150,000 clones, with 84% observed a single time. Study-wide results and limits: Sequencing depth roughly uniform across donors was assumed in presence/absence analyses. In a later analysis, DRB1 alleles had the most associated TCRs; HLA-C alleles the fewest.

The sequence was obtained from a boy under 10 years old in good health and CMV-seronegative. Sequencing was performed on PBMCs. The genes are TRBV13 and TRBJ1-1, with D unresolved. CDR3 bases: TGTGCCAGCAGCCCTGAGTATGAGAACACTGAAGCTTTCTTT. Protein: CASSPEYENTEAFF.